This TCR beta chain derives from a study of CD8 T cells in ankylosing spondylitis. Regarding the study as a whole: Disease-linked clones proved CD8+ and comparatively uncommon in peripheral blood. Earlier work had already found some motif variants in reactive arthritis synovial fluid and blood. Characteristic of ankylosing spondylitis blood, it appeared, was a TCR beta motif comprising roughly eight highly homologous variants. The clones that were linked to disease were reported to be significantly enriched in matched synovial fluid samples from ankylosing spondylitis patients.

Quantitative 5'-RACE with molecular barcodes produced the TCR beta libraries. Via MiXCR, TCRdb re-called the 5' RACE reads, giving one row per CDR3 protein. The sample records about 390,000 distinct CDR3 sequences, about 22% being singletons. This clonotype was picked up a small number of times. Its antigen remains unknown. This clonotype originated in a male donor with ankylosing spondylitis. Sequencing was performed on blood, either unsorted or a sorted T cell fraction (not recorded which).

The CDR3 loop reads CASSLDGEQYF. The CDR3, as DNA: TGTGCCAGCAGTTTGGACGGCGAGCAGTACTTC. The genes are TRBV12-3 or TRBV12-4 and TRBJ2-7, with no clear D. This CDR3 has 11 residues. The V end lost 3 bases, the J end lost 6 bases, and 6 bases lay between the germline ends.